Listed below are T cell receptor beta chains from one sample, sequenced in a study of OX40 agonist ivuxolimab in advanced cancers. TCRdb's table, derived via immunoSEQ multiplex PCR, lists solely in-frame clones and lacks some. The sample includes about 60,000 clones, 70% to 90% of them seen just once. Sequenced here: CD4+ or CD8+ T cells sorted from blood, sampled in a trial of the OX40 agonist ivuxolimab. Receptor source: an adult with an advanced solid tumor such as melanoma, head and neck, liver or kidney cancer. Both conserved end residues are part of each CDR3. The D gene is left open where the match is weak. Size is omitted from some rows. Given values are once, few, many or a class for expanded clones.

D gene	V gene	clone size	J gene	CDR3 protein	CDR3 DNA
-	TRBV7-9	-	TRBJ2-3	CASSLRTGSTQYF	TGTGCCAGCAGCTTAAGGACCGGGTCTACGCAGTATTTT
-	TRBV2	-	TRBJ1-1	CASRTTAAATEAFF	TGTGCCAGCAGGACGACAGCGGCGGCCACTGAAGCTTTCTTT
-	TRBV5-1	-	TRBJ2-5	CASRRDQETQYF	TGCGCCAGCCGGAGGGACCAAGAGACCCAGTACTTC
TRBD1	TRBV5-1	once	TRBJ2-7	CASSLGTGAEQYF	TGCGCCAGCAGCTTAGGGACAGGGGCCGAGCAGTACTTC
-	TRBV11-2	-	TRBJ2-7	CASSFPPGTYEQYF	TGTGCCAGCAGCTTTCCTCCGGGGACCTACGAGCAGTACTTC
-	TRBV5-5	-	TRBJ1-1	CASSLTSRTEAFF	TGTGCCAGCAGCTTGACTAGTCGGACTGAAGCTTTCTTT
TRBD2	TRBV28	-	TRBJ2-2	CASSSLAGGITGELFF	TGTGCCAGCAGTTCATTAGCGGGGGGAATCACCGGGGAGCTGTTTTTT
-	TRBV27	-	TRBJ2-1	CASSLLGSGSYNEQFF	TGTGCCAGCAGTTTATTGGGGTCGGGGTCCTACAATGAGCAGTTCTTC
-	TRBV11-2	-	TRBJ2-1	CASSLKGRVAAYEQFF	TGTGCCAGCAGCTTAAAGGGCAGGGTGGCTGCTTATGAGCAGTTCTTC
TRBD1	TRBV19	-	TRBJ2-3	CASSSFGQGAETQYF	TGTGCCAGTAGCAGTTTCGGACAGGGGGCGGAAACGCAGTATTTT
-	TRBV14	-	TRBJ2-7	CASSPGQTYEQYF	TGTGCCAGCAGTCCCGGACAGACCTACGAGCAGTACTTC
-	TRBV5-1	-	TRBJ1-2	CASRSGSANYGYTF	TGCGCCAGCAGGTCCGGGTCTGCTAACTATGGCTACACCTTC
TRBD1	TRBV2	-	TRBJ1-3	CASSEIIRQGGNTIYF	TGTGCCAGCAGTGAAATCATAAGACAGGGGGGAAACACCATATATTTT
-	TRBV30	-	TRBJ1-5	CAWSDGHRISNQPQHF	TGTGCCTGGAGTGACGGACATAGAATTAGCAATCAGCCCCAGCATTTT
-	TRBV6-6	-	TRBJ2-3	CASSYSQSPTDTQYF	TGTGCCAGCAGTTACTCGCAAAGCCCTACAGATACGCAGTATTTT
-	TRBV7-2	-	TRBJ1-5	CASSPDSNQPQHF	TGTGCCAGCAGCCCTGACAGCAATCAGCCCCAGCATTTT
-	TRBV5-6	few	TRBJ1-2	CASSSKGGGTYGYTF	TGTGCCAGCAGCTCCAAAGGGGGGGGTACCTATGGCTACACCTTC
TRBD2	TRBV7-2	-	TRBJ2-7	CASSALAGGSYEQYF	TGTGCCAGCAGCGCCCTAGCGGGGGGATCCTACGAGCAGTACTTC
-	TRBV5-8	-	TRBJ2-1	CASSLTNNEQFF	TGTGCCAGCAGCTTGACAAACAATGAGCAGTTCTTC
TRBD1	TRBV11-2	-	TRBJ2-2	CASSLVKQGSAGELFF	TGTGCCAGCAGCTTAGTAAAACAGGGGAGTGCCGGGGAGCTGTTTTTT
-	TRBV4-3	-	TRBJ2-2	CASSQPHSTGELFF	TGCGCCAGCAGCCAGCCACATTCCACCGGGGAGCTGTTTTTT
-	TRBV5-1	-	TRBJ2-2	CASSYQRTATGELFF	TGCGCCAGCAGTTACCAGCGGACCGCCACCGGGGAGCTGTTTTTT
-	TRBV18	-	TRBJ2-2	CASSPETGTGELFF	TGTGCCAGCTCACCAGAGACAGGCACCGGGGAGCTGTTTTTT
TRBD1	TRBV5-6	-	TRBJ1-5	CASSLDRGFNQPQHF	TGTGCCAGCAGCTTGGACAGGGGTTTCAATCAGCCCCAGCATTTT
TRBD1	TRBV7-9	-	TRBJ1-5	CASSPQGAQKGQPQHF	TGTGCCAGCAGCCCTCAGGGGGCGCAGAAGGGTCAGCCCCAGCATTTT
-	TRBV7-6	-	TRBJ2-6	CASSLGPPGGVISGANVLTF	TGTGCCAGCAGCTTAGGGCCCCCCGGGGGTGTTATCTCTGGGGCCAACGTCCTGACTTTC
-	TRBV11-3	-	TRBJ2-1	CASSPYRSSSYNEQFF	TGTGCCAGCAGCCCGTACAGGTCGAGCTCCTACAATGAGCAGTTCTTC
-	TRBV19	-	TRBJ2-1	CASSRQWDEQFF	TGTGCCAGTTCCCGACAATGGGATGAGCAGTTCTTC
-	TRBV11-2	-	TRBJ2-7	CASSLETYEQYF	TGTGCCAGCAGCTTAGAAACCTACGAGCAGTACTTC
-	TRBV5-8	few	TRBJ1-3	CASSPGRLSGNTIYF	TGTGCCAGCAGCCCCGGACGCCTCTCTGGAAACACCATATATTTT
-	TRBV9	-	TRBJ2-2	CASSVDPTTGELFF	TGTGCCAGCAGCGTAGACCCGACCACCGGGGAGCTGTTTTTT
-	TRBV19	-	TRBJ2-3	CASSLGGLGSTDTQYF	TGTGCCAGTAGTTTGGGGGGATTAGGGAGCACAGATACGCAGTATTTT
TRBD2	TRBV14	-	TRBJ2-1	CASSQPLAGGNYGNEQFF	TGTGCCAGCAGCCAACCTCTAGCGGGAGGTAATTATGGCAATGAGCAGTTCTTC
TRBD1	TRBV7-3	few	TRBJ2-7	CASSSTGGYEQYF	TGTGCCAGCAGCTCAACAGGGGGATACGAGCAGTACTTC
-	TRBV7-2	-	TRBJ1-1	CASSPWDGMNTEAFF	TGTGCCAGCAGCCCATGGGACGGAATGAACACTGAAGCTTTCTTT
-	TRBV4-1	-	TRBJ2-2	CASSQEVGDRPNTGELFF	TGCGCCAGCAGCCAAGAAGTGGGCGACAGGCCGAACACCGGGGAGCTGTTTTTT
-	TRBV4-1	once	TRBJ1-2	CASSQGLVLVLTQASGYTF	TGCGCCAGCAGCCAAGGTCTCGTTTTAGTTCTGACCCAGGCCTCTGGCTACACCTTC
-	TRBV18	-	TRBJ1-1	CASSVTDTYEAFF	TGTGCCAGCTCAGTGACCGACACATATGAAGCTTTCTTT
-	TRBV20-1	-	TRBJ1-2	CSAPYYGYTF	TGCAGTGCTCCTTACTATGGCTACACCTTC
-	TRBV7-2	-	TRBJ2-6	CASILGAAGANVLTF	TGTGCCAGCATCTTAGGGGCTGCTGGGGCCAACGTCCTGACTTTC
TRBD1	TRBV6-5	-	TRBJ1-5	CASSYDRVGQPQHF	TGTGCCAGCAGTTACGACAGGGTAGGGCAGCCCCAGCATTTT
-	TRBV5-1	-	TRBJ2-7	CASSRTNYEQYF	TGCGCCAGCAGCAGGACCAACTACGAGCAGTACTTC
TRBD1	TRBV6-6	-	TRBJ1-6	CASSPGTGSRSPLHF	TGTGCCAGCAGTCCCGGGACAGGGTCGCGTTCACCCCTCCACTTT
-	TRBV13	-	TRBJ1-1	CASSLRGVTEAFF	TGTGCCAGCAGCTTGAGGGGGGTCACTGAAGCTTTCTTT
-	TRBV9	-	TRBJ2-3	CASSVGGSGNPTDTQYF	TGTGCCAGCAGCGTAGGGGGTAGCGGCAATCCCACAGATACGCAGTATTTT
-	TRBV19	-	TRBJ1-5	CASSPLGEASNQPQHF	TGTGCCAGTAGTCCCCTGGGGGAGGCAAGCAATCAGCCCCAGCATTTT
-	TRBV5-6	few	TRBJ1-6	CASSLVRVNSPLHF	TGTGCCAGCAGCTTGGTCAGGGTCAATTCACCCCTCCACTTT
-	TRBV18	-	TRBJ2-4	CASSPPAAKNIQYF	TGTGCCAGCTCACCGCCAGCAGCCAAAAACATTCAGTACTTC
-	TRBV28	once	TRBJ1-5	CASSPAISNQPQHF	TGTGCCAGCAGCCCAGCTATTAGCAATCAGCCCCAGCATTTT
-	TRBV5-4	-	TRBJ2-1	CASSPPGSSYNEQFF	TGTGCCAGCAGCCCCCCGGGAAGCTCCTACAATGAGCAGTTCTTC
TRBD1	TRBV19	-	TRBJ2-7	CASKGQDLSYEQYF	TGTGCCAGTAAAGGACAGGACTTATCCTACGAGCAGTACTTC
-	TRBV29-1	-	TRBJ2-3	CSVEDKGLTDTQYF	TGCAGCGTTGAAGATAAAGGACTAACAGATACGCAGTATTTT
TRBD1	TRBV28	-	TRBJ1-1	CASITSGGRVSEAFF	TGTGCCAGCATCACGTCAGGGGGTCGGGTGAGTGAAGCTTTCTTT
TRBD1	TRBV19	-	TRBJ2-5	CASSISPGRGLETQYF	TGTGCCAGTAGTATATCGCCAGGCAGGGGGCTAGAGACCCAGTACTTC
-	TRBV7-6	-	TRBJ2-2	CASSLALQLGGGELFF	TGTGCCAGCAGCTTAGCGCTACAACTTGGTGGCGGGGAGCTGTTTTTT
-	TRBV2	once	TRBJ1-5	CASKAPSNQPQHF	TGTGCCAGCAAAGCCCCAAGCAATCAGCCCCAGCATTTT
TRBD1	TRBV5-5	-	TRBJ2-3	CASSLVSGQGTDTQYF	TGTGCCAGCAGCTTGGTAAGCGGACAGGGGACAGATACGCAGTATTTT
TRBD2	TRBV5-4	-	TRBJ2-5	CASSLRGGILQTQYF	TGTGCCAGCAGCTTGAGGGGAGGGATCTTACAGACCCAGTACTTC